The entry that follows covers one T cell receptor (beta chain) sequence. The data are from a study of blood T cell repertoires in COVID-19. Study details: Sites in the United States, Italy and Spain provided acute and convalescent COVID-19 samples. The analysed material was cDNA or gDNA that came from T cells, B-cell-depleted T cells, or PBMCs.

Trimming shortened V by 2 bases and J by 7 bases, and 15 bases separated the two germline ends. The germline CDR1 and CDR2 sequences are MNHNS and SASEGT. The CDR3 sequence is 16 residues long. Profiled with immunoSEQ multiplex PCR; TCRdb holds only in-frame clones, not every one. Altogether 150,000 or so clones are present, about 85% being singletons, with the ten largest covering 35% to 40%. Source material: peripheral blood. The clonotype originates from a human donor in a cohort sampled during active COVID-19. The chain carries TRBV6-1 and TRBJ1-6, with D possibly matching TRBD1 (5 bases). The CDR3 spells CASSERPGSKNSPLHF. DNA for the CDR3: TGTGCCAGCAGTGAAAGGCCAGGGTCTAAGAATTCACCCCTCCACTTT.